This is a list of T cell receptor beta chains from one sample in a study of blood T cell repertoires in COVID-19. Generated by immunoSEQ multiplex PCR, the TCRdb table keeps only in-frame clones and is missing some. Here the sample spans 200,000 to 300,000 clones, roughly 80% being singletons. Sequencing was done on a sample of peripheral blood. These receptors came from an elderly woman with acute or convalescent COVID-19. Both conserved end residues are part of each CDR3. D genes are given only for firm matches. A clone size is listed for some rows: how often the clone was seen (once, few, many), or a class if it is expanded.

>TRBV2|NA|TRBJ1-3|NA
CASSVISSGNTIYF
TGTGCCAGCAGTGTTATTAGCTCTGGAAACACCATATATTTT
>TRBV28|TRBD1|TRBJ1-5|NA
CASTTTGGQPQHF
TGTGCCAGCACCACCACAGGGGGTCAGCCCCAGCATTTT
>TRBV6-6|NA|TRBJ2-7|few
CASRGGGTYEQYF
TGTGCCAGCAGAGGCGGGGGCACCTACGAGCAGTACTTC
>TRBV5-1|TRBD1|TRBJ2-3|few
CASSGGTGGGTDTQYF
TGCGCCAGCAGCGGAGGGACAGGGGGCGGGACAGATACGCAGTATTTT
>TRBV27|TRBD1|TRBJ1-1|NA
CASNPRTGATEAFF
TGTGCCAGCAATCCTAGGACAGGGGCCACTGAAGCTTTCTTT
>TRBV10-1|NA|TRBJ1-2|NA
CASSGPTGGYTF
TGCGCCAGCAGTGGCCCGACGGGGGGCTACACCTTC
>TRBV28|NA|TRBJ1-4|NA
CASSPGIFGEKLFF
TGTGCCAGCAGTCCGGGGATATTTGGTGAAAAACTGTTTTTT
>TRBV28|TRBD1|TRBJ2-7|NA
CASSIRQGNEQYF
TGTGCCAGCAGTATCAGACAGGGGAACGAGCAGTACTTC
>TRBV6-6|NA|TRBJ1-2|once
CASMRSGGYTF
TGTGCCAGCATGAGGAGCGGTGGCTACACCTTC
>TRBV25-1|TRBD1|TRBJ2-4|NA
CASRGTEKNIQYF
TGTGCCAGCAGGGGGACAGAGAAAAACATTCAGTACTTC
>TRBV5-1|NA|TRBJ1-6|NA
CASSLTGTFNSPLHF
TGCGCCAGCAGCTTGACTGGGACATTTAATTCACCCCTCCACTTT
>TRBV7-3|NA|TRBJ1-6|once
CASSLSGQHNSPLHF
TGTGCCAGCAGCTTATCCGGACAGCATAATTCACCCCTCCACTTT
>TRBV6-1|TRBD2|TRBJ2-2|NA
CATSGVWSSGGRGTGELFF
TGTGCCACCAGTGGGGTATGGAGTAGCGGGGGGCGAGGAACCGGGGAGCTGTTTTTT
>TRBV21-1|NA|TRBJ2-3|NA
CASSRHRADTQYF
TGTGCCAGCAGCAGACACAGGGCGGATACGCAGTATTTT
>TRBV27|NA|TRBJ2-1|NA
CASSFYNEQFF
TGTGCCAGCAGCTTTTACAATGAGCAGTTCTTC
>TRBV7-9|TRBD1|TRBJ1-1|once
CASSLGQANTEAFF
TGTGCCAGCAGTCTCGGACAGGCGAACACTGAAGCTTTCTTT
>TRBV5-1|TRBD1|TRBJ1-1|NA
CASSYDRVSTEAFF
TGCGCCAGCAGCTACGACAGGGTTAGCACTGAAGCTTTCTTT
>TRBV5-1|NA|TRBJ2-3|NA
CASSLPTGSTDTQYF
TGCGCCAGCAGCTTGCCCACAGGGAGCACAGATACGCAGTATTTT
>TRBV2|NA|TRBJ1-1|once
CASQTDANTEAFF
TGTGCCAGCCAGACAGACGCGAACACTGAAGCTTTCTTT
>TRBV5-6|NA|TRBJ1-1|NA
CASSLAIGEGAFF
TGTGCCAGCAGCTTGGCCATCGGGGAGGGGGCTTTCTTT
>TRBV7-9|TRBD1|TRBJ1-2|NA
CASSLDLRGPYYGYTF
TGTGCCAGCAGCTTAGATCTCAGGGGGCCGTACTATGGCTACACCTTC
>TRBV5-4|NA|TRBJ2-2|NA
CASSLGGVPNTGELFF
TGTGCCAGCAGCTTGGGGGGGGTCCCGAACACCGGGGAGCTGTTTTTT
>TRBV19|NA|TRBJ1-2|NA
CASSILQGFDGYTF
TGTGCCAGTAGTATACTACAGGGTTTTGATGGCTACACCTTC
>TRBV10-1|NA|TRBJ2-1|NA
CASSPQGNEQFF
TGCGCCAGCAGCCCCCAGGGCAATGAGCAGTTCTTC
>TRBV7-9|NA|TRBJ1-6|NA
CASSLDGFGGSPLHF
TGTGCCAGCAGCTTGGATGGTTTCGGGGGTTCACCCCTCCACTTT
>TRBV7-8|TRBD1|TRBJ2-1|NA
CASSLVGGTYNEQFF
TGTGCCAGCAGCTTAGTAGGGGGCACCTACAATGAGCAGTTCTTC
>TRBV6-5|TRBD2|TRBJ2-1|few
CAVHLGGFNEQFF
TGTGCCGTTCATCTGGGGGGGTTTAATGAGCAGTTCTTC
>TRBV20-1|NA|TRBJ2-5|many
CSAIEGVGETQYF
TGCAGTGCTATTGAGGGAGTCGGAGAGACCCAGTACTTC
>TRBV28|NA|TRBJ1-2|NA
CASSFLAVYGYTF
TGTGCCAGCAGTTTCTTGGCAGTCTATGGCTACACCTTC
>TRBV7-2|NA|TRBJ1-1|NA
CASSLDGGSEPFF
TGTGCCAGCAGCTTAGATGGGGGCAGTGAACCTTTCTTT
>TRBV6-6|NA|TRBJ1-1|NA
CASRGGNTEAFF
TGTGCCAGCAGGGGAGGAAACACTGAAGCTTTCTTT
>TRBV7-3|NA|TRBJ2-1|NA
CASSLNREDEQFF
TGTGCCAGCAGCTTAAATAGGGAGGATGAGCAGTTCTTC
>TRBV2|TRBD2|TRBJ2-5|NA
CASSEWGSGGEETQYF
TGTGCCAGCAGTGAATGGGGTAGCGGGGGGGAAGAGACCCAGTACTTC
>TRBV28|NA|TRBJ1-6|NA
CASTTFIGQNPYNSPLHF
TGTGCCAGCACGACCTTTATAGGACAGAATCCTTATAATTCACCCCTCCACTTT
>TRBV7-2|TRBD1|TRBJ2-7|NA
CASSPEGAGEQYF
TGTGCCAGCAGCCCCGAGGGGGCGGGCGAGCAGTACTTC
>TRBV19|NA|TRBJ1-2|NA
CASTDEGRLRGYTF
TGTGCCAGTACTGATGAGGGTCGGTTACGGGGCTACACCTTC
>TRBV2|NA|TRBJ1-5|NA
CASSEGRGWQPQHF
TGTGCCAGCAGTGAGGGCAGGGGATGGCAGCCCCAGCATTTT
>TRBV29-1|NA|TRBJ2-3|once
CSVGESGADTQYF
TGCAGCGTTGGTGAGAGCGGCGCAGATACGCAGTATTTT
>TRBV21-1|NA|TRBJ1-4|NA
CASSKSQINEKLFF
TGTGCCAGCAGCAAATCCCAGATTAATGAAAAACTGTTTTTT
>TRBV7-8|TRBD1|TRBJ2-7|few
CASSPGTGFSDVYEQYF
TGTGCCAGCAGCCCCGGGACAGGGTTCTCGGACGTCTACGAGCAGTACTTC